These 2 T cell receptor beta chains came from one sample sequenced in a study of beta chain features in type 1 diabetes (dated by TCRdb to about 2018). Library generation was performed with the immunoSEQ multiplex PCR assay. The High Capacity cDNA Reverse Transcription Kit was used to reverse transcribe all of the isolated RNA, meaning that expressed TCRB transcripts were what got sequenced. TCRdb holds this immuneACCESS table with in-frame rearrangements only. Some clones are missing; in checked studies, unresolved V genes explain under half, and the rest has no known cause. Across this sample there are just over 450,000 clones, with about 32% seen only once. The top ten hold 0.05% to 0.065% of the sample. The sequenced sample consisted of naive CD4+ T cells from blood. The sample's cell subset or site label is to be understood as: true naive CD4+ T cells. These receptors came from a man aged 18 to 30 in good health.

This rearrangement joins TRBV18 to TRBJ2-7, with unresolved D. The germline V and J ends were trimmed by 3 bases and 0 bases, with 6 bases remaining between them. CDR1 and CDR2 (germline): KGHSH, LQKENI. The CDR3 sequence is 13 residues long. The CDR3 DNA is TGTGCCAGCTCACCGGACGGCTCCTACGAGCAGTACTTC. Its translation is CASSPDGSYEQYF. Full variable domain (missing parts from reference TRBV18 and TRBJ2-7): NAGVMQNPRHLVRRRGQEARLRCSPMKGHSHVYWYRQLPEEGLKFMVYLQKENIIDESGMPKERFSAEFPKEGPSILRIQQVVRGDSAAYFCASSPDGSYEQYFGPGTRLTVT.

About this clone itself: Germline is not matched at one junction end, which may reflect a read error. The rearrangement links TRBV11-2 to TRBJ2-4; tentative D call: TRBD2 (5 bases). The CDR3 length is 15 residues. The germline CDR1 and CDR2 sequences are SGHAT and FQNNGV. CDR3 region: CASSTPRLAENIQYF. CDR3 nucleotides: TGTGCCAGCAGCACCCCTCGGCTAGCCGAAAACATTCAGTACTTC.